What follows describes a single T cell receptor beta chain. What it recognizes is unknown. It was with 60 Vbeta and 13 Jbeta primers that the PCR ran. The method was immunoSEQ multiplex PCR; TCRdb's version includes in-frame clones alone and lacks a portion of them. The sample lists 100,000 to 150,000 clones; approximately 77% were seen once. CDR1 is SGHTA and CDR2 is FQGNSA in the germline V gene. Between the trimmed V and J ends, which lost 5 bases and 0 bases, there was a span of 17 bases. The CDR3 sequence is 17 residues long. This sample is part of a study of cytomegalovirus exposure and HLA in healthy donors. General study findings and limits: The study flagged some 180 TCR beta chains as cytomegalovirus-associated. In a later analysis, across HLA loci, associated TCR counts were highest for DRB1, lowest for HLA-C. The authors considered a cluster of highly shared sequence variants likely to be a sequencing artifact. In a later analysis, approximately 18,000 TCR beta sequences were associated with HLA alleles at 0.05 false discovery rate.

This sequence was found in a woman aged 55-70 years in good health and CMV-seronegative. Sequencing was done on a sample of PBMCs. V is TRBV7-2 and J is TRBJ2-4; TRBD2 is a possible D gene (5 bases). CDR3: CASSPEGPGIAKNIQYF. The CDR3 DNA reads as TGTGCCAGCAGCCCCGAGGGTCCGGGTATAGCCAAAAACATTCAGTACTTC. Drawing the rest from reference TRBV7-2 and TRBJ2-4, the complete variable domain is GAGVSQSPSNKVTEKGKDVELRCDPISGHTALYWYRQSLGQGLEFLIYFQGNSAPDKSGLPSDRFSAERTGGSVSTLTIQRTQQEDSAVYLCASSPEGPGIAKNIQYFGAGTRLSVL.